The subject of this entry is one T cell receptor (beta chain). This specimen comes from a study of blood T cell repertoires in COVID-19. The assay was immunoSEQ multiplex PCR, and TCRdb's table has in-frame clones only and misses some. The table includes a few hundred thousand clones, 85% detected once. Individuals drawn from 20 to 25 US areas were roughly 18 to 89 years old. CDR1 is SNHLY, CDR2 FYNNEI, per germline. This CDR3 contains 15 residues. V trimming: 1 base; J trimming: 4 bases; junction bases outside the gene matches: 5. Source material: PBMCs or T cells enriched from blood (not recorded which). J is TRBJ1-2 and V is TRBV2, with 8 bases aligning to TRBD1. The clonotype was recovered from a man aged 35-49 years who had recovered from COVID-19. CDR3 bases: TGTGCCAGCAGTGAAGGGCAGGGGGCTAGCTATGGCTACACCTTC. Translated, it gives CASSEGQGASYGYTF. Full variable domain (rest looked up from reference TRBV2 and TRBJ1-2): EPEVTQTPSHQVTQMGQEVILRCVPISNHLYFYWYRQILGQKVEFLVSFYNNEISEKSEIFDDQFSVERPDGSNFTLKIRSTKLEDSAMYFCASSEGQGASYGYTFGSGTRLTVV.